Below are 30 T cell receptor beta chains sequenced from a single sample in a study of shared clonotypes between healthy human individuals. CD45RO negativity and positive selection for CCR7 defined naive CD8 cells, a population that excluded terminally differentiated effector memory CD45RA+ cells. Here immunoSEQ multiplex PCR was the method, and the copy in TCRdb shows in-frame clones only, minus some. The sample records some 2,100,000 clones, 90% to 95% being singletons. Sequences were obtained from naive CD8+ T cells from PBMCs. These receptors were obtained from a man in his late teens or twenties in good health. Some clones in this sample may be carry-over from other donors' samples.

The chain is built from TRBV4-3 and TRBJ1-1, with 7 positions matching TRBD1. Germline trimming cut 1 base from V and 0 bases from J; bases unmatched to any gene: 2. Germline loops: CDR1 LGHNA, CDR2 YSLEER. CDR3 length: 15 residues. The CDR3, as DNA: TGCGCCAGCAGCCAAGGACAGGGTGTGAACACTGAAGCTTTCTTT. Translation gives CASSQGQGVNTEAFF.

The genes are TRBV27 and TRBJ2-7; 10 bases agree with TRBD1. The germline CDR1 and CDR2 sequences are MNHEY and SMNVEV (reference sequence). J gave up 4 bases and V 5 bases, and 8 bases lay outside the gene matches. The CDR3 sequence is 15 residues long. DNA of the CDR3: TGTGCCAGCAGTCTTCGGACAGGGGGGAAGTACGAGCAGTACTTC. This gives the protein CASSLRTGGKYEQYF.

The chain employs TRBV19 and TRBJ2-1; a weak D match, TRBD2 (6 bases). CDR3 size: 15 residues. Between the trimmed V and J ends, which lost 9 bases and 7 bases, there was a span of 22 bases. CDR1 and CDR2 from the germline V gene are LNHDA and SQIVND (reference sequence). This chain's CDR3 is CASGGYGLLGNEQFF. DNA for the CDR3: TGTGCCAGCGGGGGTTACGGACTGCTTGGGAATGAGCAGTTCTTC.

The V call is TRBV27, the J call TRBJ2-5, with 7 bases matching TRBD2. Germline V gene data show CDR1 as MNHEY and CDR2 as SMNVEV (reference sequence). This CDR3 spans 14 amino acids. J was trimmed by 2 bases and V by 3 bases; bases with no gene match: 3. Here the CDR3 reads CASSFRREQETQYF. The CDR3 bases are TGTGCCAGCAGTTTTCGGCGGGAGCAAGAGACCCAGTACTTC.

The chain employs TRBV28 and TRBJ2-7; D ambiguous. Germline V CDR1 and CDR2: MDHEN, SYDVKM. The CDR3 sequence is 15 residues long. Deletions cut 6 bases from V and 1 base from J, with 16 bases between. The chain's CDR3 is CASRPWQRNSYEQYF. In DNA form, the CDR3 reads TGTGCCAGCAGACCGTGGCAGAGAAATTCCTACGAGCAGTACTTC.

J is TRBJ1-4 and V is TRBV9; 7 bases match TRBD1. The CDR3 has 16 amino acids. Germline CDR1 and CDR2: SGDLS and YYNGEE. V dropped 1 base and J dropped 8; count of bases not matched to a gene: 11. CDR3 coding DNA: TGTGCCAGCAGCGTATCTGGACAGGTTCTCGGGGAAAAACTGTTTTTT. This gives the protein CASSVSGQVLGEKLFF.

The rearrangement links TRBV4-1 to TRBJ2-7; D remains unclear. The ends were cut back, 1 base at V and 3 bases at J, with 16 bases in the middle. This CDR3 contains 16 residues. Per germline, CDR1 MGHRA and CDR2 YSYEKL. In DNA, the CDR3 is TGCGCCAGCAGCCAAGTTTTGGACCCAAAACGCTACGAGCAGTACTTC. Its protein is CASSQVLDPKRYEQYF.

The chain employs TRBV5-4 and TRBJ2-7, with 7 bases lining up with TRBD2. The length of the CDR3 is 15 residues. Germline CDR1 reads SGHNT; CDR2 reads YYREEE (reference sequence). V trimming: 4 bases; J trimming: 2 bases; junction bases outside the gene matches: 9. DNA for the CDR3: TGTGCCAGCAGCGTGGGATGGGGGGGAACCTACGAGCAGTACTTC. As protein: CASSVGWGGTYEQYF.

The chain recombines TRBV7-8 with TRBJ2-7; 11 nucleotides align to TRBD2. V was clipped by 1 base and J by 0 bases; unmatched bases: 2. This CDR3 is 16 amino acids long. Germline CDR1 reads SGHVS; CDR2 reads FQNEAQ. The CDR3 is CASSLDTSGSSYEQYF. In DNA form, the CDR3 reads TGTGCCAGCAGCTTAGATACTAGCGGGAGCTCCTACGAGCAGTACTTC. Looking up the rest from reference TRBV7-8 and TRBJ2-7 gives the full variable domain: GAGVSQSPRYKVAKRGQDVALRCDPISGHVSLFWYQQALGQGPEFLTYFQNEAQLDKSGLPSDRFFAERPEGSVSTLKIQRTQQEDSAVYLCASSLDTSGSSYEQYFGPGTRLTVT.

CDR3 amino acids: CASSPGLEETQYF. The CDR3 DNA reads as TGTGCCAGCAGTCCCGGACTGGAAGAGACCCAGTACTTC. The rearrangement links TRBV7-2 to TRBJ2-5, with D possibly TRBD2 on 5 matching bases. V lost 6 bases, J lost 3 bases, and 11 bases lay in between. Germline V lookup: CDR1 SGHTA, CDR2 FQGNSA. This CDR3 region has 13 residues.

The chain employs TRBV27 and TRBJ2-1; 10 nucleotides agree with TRBD1. Losses at the gene ends were 6 bases for V and 7 bases for J; bases not matched to a gene: 3. The CDR3 runs 13 residues. Germline values: CDR1 MNHEY, CDR2 SMNVEV (reference sequence). CDR3 nucleotides: TGTGCCAGCAGGACAGGGGGCACGAATGAGCAGTTCTTC. As protein: CASRTGGTNEQFF.

The chain uses TRBV27 and TRBJ2-2; no clear D. The CDR3 is 13 amino acids. Trimming took off 3 bases at V and 6 bases at J, with 8 bases between the two ends. Germline V CDR1 and CDR2: MNHEY, SMNVEV (reference sequence). The CDR3 loop is CASSFSRAGELFF. The CDR3 DNA is TGTGCCAGCAGTTTTTCACGGGCCGGGGAGCTGTTTTTT.

The chain uses TRBV7-8 and TRBJ2-1, with D possibly matching TRBD2 (6 bases). The V end lost 3 bases, the J end lost 8 bases, and 17 bases lay between the germline ends. Germline CDR1 SGHVS, CDR2 FQNEAQ. This CDR3 comprises 15 residues. In DNA, the CDR3 is TGTGCCAGCAGCTTCCTACTAGCAACTTTCGATGAGCAGTTCTTC. It encodes CASSFLLATFDEQFF.

This clone was seen more than once but under ten times. The chain joins TRBV9 to TRBJ1-4; D is perhaps TRBD1 (5 bases). Trimming pared 0 bases from V and 11 bases from J, leaving 17 bases between. The length of the CDR3 is 15 residues. Per the germline V gene, CDR1 is SGDLS and CDR2 is YYNGEE. CDR3 loop: CASSVGGISPSKLFF. As DNA, the CDR3 is TGTGCCAGCAGCGTAGGGGGGATCTCTCCAAGCAAACTGTTTTTT.

A single count supports this clone. This chain links TRBV7-8 with TRBJ1-1; D is undetermined. The germline V and J ends were trimmed by 0 bases and 0 bases, with 11 bases remaining between them. The CDR3 spans 16 residues. CDR1 and CDR2 (germline): SGHVS, FQNEAQ. The CDR3 DNA reads TGTGCCAGCAGCTTAGCGCGGGAGACGGTGAACACTGAAGCTTTCTTT. It translates to CASSLARETVNTEAFF. Full variable domain (remainder filled in from reference TRBV7-8 and TRBJ1-1): GAGVSQSPRYKVAKRGQDVALRCDPISGHVSLFWYQQALGQGPEFLTYFQNEAQLDKSGLPSDRFFAERPEGSVSTLKIQRTQQEDSAVYLCASSLARETVNTEAFFGQGTRLTVV.

The V call is TRBV29-1, the J call TRBJ1-2; TRBD1 matches 7 bases. V shed 7 bases, J shed 6 bases, and the junction held 11 bases outside the gene matches. This CDR3 region has 13 residues. Per the germline V gene, CDR1 is SQVTM and CDR2 is ANQGSEA. The CDR3 region is CSGWGGGDDGYTF. The CDR3 DNA sequence: TGCAGCGGATGGGGAGGGGGCGATGATGGCTACACCTTC.

Details on this clone: The sample has other DNA sequences that encode this CDR3 too. The CDR3 reads CASSIVPGTEAFF. DNA for the CDR3: TGTGCCAGTAGTATAGTCCCGGGTACTGAAGCTTTCTTT. The V and J genes are TRBV19 and TRBJ1-1; D is unresolved. V was clipped by 1 base and J by 5 bases, with 8 bases between them. The CDR3 loop spans 13 amino acids. CDR1 is LNHDA, CDR2 SQIVND, per germline (reference sequence).

The chain joins TRBV28 to TRBJ1-3, with 9 positions matching TRBD1. Germline V gene data show CDR1 as MDHEN and CDR2 as SYDVKM. The CDR3 is 17 amino acids. V lost 9 bases to trimming and J lost 4 bases; unmatched junction nucleotides: 16. This chain's CDR3 is CASASGTGLLAGNTIYF. CDR3 in DNA: TGTGCCAGTGCCTCCGGGACAGGGCTCTTGGCGGGAAACACCATATATTTT. Looking up the rest from reference TRBV28 and TRBJ1-3 gives the full variable domain: DVKVTQSSRYLVKRTGEKVFLECVQDMDHENMFWYRQDPGLGLRLIYFSYDVKMKEKGDIPEGYSVSREKKERFSLILESASTNQTSMYLCASASGTGLLAGNTIYFGEGSWLTVV.

This rearrangement joins TRBV28 to TRBJ2-7; D perhaps matches TRBD2 (5 bases). Germline CDR1 and CDR2: MDHEN and SYDVKM. The CDR3 is 13 residues long. The germline V and J ends were trimmed by 2 bases and 3 bases, with 8 bases remaining between them. The CDR3 here is CASSLNRDYEQYF. As DNA, the CDR3 is TGTGCCAGCAGTTTAAACCGGGACTACGAGCAGTACTTC.

This chain links TRBV30 with TRBJ1-2; 7 bases are a match to TRBD1. Germline loops: CDR1 GTSNPN, CDR2 SVGIG (reference sequence). This CDR3 has 14 amino acids. J was trimmed by 5 bases and V by 1 base; bases with no gene match: 7. The CDR3 bases are TGTGCCTGGAGTGCCGGGACAGTGCTTTATGGCTACACCTTC. Translation gives CAWSAGTVLYGYTF. Using reference TRBV30 and TRBJ1-2 for the parts outside the CDR3, the full variable domain is SQTIHQWPATLVQPVGSPLSLECTVEGTSNPNLYWYRQAAGRGLQLLFYSVGIGQISSEVPQNLSASRPQDRQFILSSKKLLLSDSGFYLCAWSAGTVLYGYTFGSGTRLTVV.

The chain recombines TRBV5-6 with TRBJ2-5; TRBD2 is a possible D gene (5 bases). The germline V gene encodes CDR1 SGHDT and CDR2 YYEEEE. Trimming removed 1 base from V and 4 bases from J, with 17 bases in between. This CDR3 comprises 16 residues. The chain's CDR3 is CASSLNQAVRAETQYF. The CDR3 DNA sequence: TGTGCCAGCAGCTTGAACCAAGCGGTTAGGGCAGAGACCCAGTACTTC. The complete variable domain, with remaining parts taken from reference TRBV5-6 and TRBJ2-5, reads DAGVTQSPTHLIKTRGQQVTLRCSPKSGHDTVSWYQQALGQGPQFIFQYYEEEERQRGNFPDRFSGHQFPNYSSELNVNALLLGDSALYLCASSLNQAVRAETQYFGPGTRLLVL.

This chain uses TRBV7-9 with TRBJ2-1; D may be TRBD2 (5 bases). The CDR3 consists of 14 residues. Germline assignment: CDR1 SEHNR and CDR2 FQNEAQ (reference sequence). The ends were cut back, 1 base at V and 7 bases at J, with 11 bases in the middle. CDR3 region: CASSLVYRGNEQFF. The CDR3 DNA reads as TGTGCCAGCAGCTTAGTGTACAGAGGGAATGAGCAGTTCTTC.

The J gene is TRBJ1-1, the V gene TRBV7-9; D is ambiguous. The germline gives CDR1 SEHNR, CDR2 FQNEAQ (reference sequence). There are 14 residues in the CDR3. V was shortened by 1 base and J by 7 bases, with 13 bases between the two germline ends. The CDR3 nucleotides read TGTGCCAGCAGCTTAGGGGGTGACGGGTTTGAAGCTTTCTTT. Its protein is CASSLGGDGFEAFF.

The genes are TRBV7-6 and TRBJ2-1, with 7 bases that match TRBD1. Germline lookup yields CDR1 SGHVS and CDR2 FNYEAQ. The CDR3 extends over 19 amino acids. Unmatched junction bases numbered 12, after V lost 1 base and J lost 0 bases. This chain's CDR3 is CASSLVAGGAYSSYNEQFF. CDR3 DNA sequence: TGTGCCAGCAGCTTAGTTGCAGGGGGAGCGTATAGCTCCTACAATGAGCAGTTCTTC.

A few counts support this clone. V usage is TRBV30 and J usage is TRBJ1-1; 9 bases are a match to TRBD1. In germline, CDR1 is GTSNPN, CDR2 SVGIG (reference sequence). Trimming cost V 5 bases and J 8 bases; bases outside gene matches: 3. The CDR3 has 11 amino acids. CDR3 nucleotide sequence: TGTGCCTGGGGGACAGGGAAAGAAGCTTTCTTT. Translating it yields CAWGTGKEAFF.

The chain carries TRBV7-8 and TRBJ2-7; 10 bases align to TRBD1. The length of the CDR3 is 17 residues. With 5 bases clipped from V and 2 bases from J, the junction kept 12 bases outside the gene matches. Germline-derived CDR1 and CDR2 are SGHVS and FQNEAQ. CDR3: CASSLLRGTGDPYEQYF. The CDR3 bases are TGTGCCAGCAGCCTCTTGAGGGGGACAGGGGACCCCTACGAGCAGTACTTC.

The chain combines TRBV27 with TRBJ2-3; TRBD2 agrees at 8 bases. The CDR3 extends over 17 amino acids. Germline-derived CDR1 and CDR2 are MNHEY and SMNVEV (reference sequence). The V and J ends lost 5 bases and 4 bases, in that order; junction bases with no gene match: 14. This CDR3 is CASSPLLVAGIADTQYF. CDR3 sequence (DNA): TGTGCCAGCAGTCCACTGTTGGTAGCGGGAATTGCAGATACGCAGTATTTT.

This chain connects TRBV2 to TRBJ2-1; 9 bases map to TRBD2. The germline V gene has CDR1 SNHLY and CDR2 FYNNEI. The V segment lost 3 bases and the J segment 6 bases; nucleotides outside the gene matches: 6. The CDR3 loop spans 15 amino acids. The DNA for the CDR3 is TGTGCCAGCAGTGACTTCCTAGCGGGGATCAATGAGCAGTTCTTC. Translating it yields CASSDFLAGINEQFF. The entire variable domain, with the rest obtained from reference TRBV2 and TRBJ2-1, is as follows: EPEVTQTPSHQVTQMGQEVILRCVPISNHLYFYWYRQILGQKVEFLVSFYNNEISEKSEIFDDQFSVERPDGSNFTLKIRSTKLEDSAMYFCASSDFLAGINEQFFGPGTRLTVL.

Notes on this clone: Other nucleotide sequences from this sample produce the same CDR3. The V and J genes are TRBV5-1 and TRBJ1-3; D call uncertain. Between the trimmed V and J ends, which lost 1 base and 4 bases, there was a span of 3 bases. This CDR3 has 12 residues. Germline V lookup: CDR1 SGHRS, CDR2 YFSETQ. The CDR3 DNA follows: TGCGCCAGCAGCTTGTCCGGAAACACCATATATTTT. Translated, it gives CASSLSGNTIYF.

The rearrangement uses TRBV30 and TRBJ2-3; D call uncertain. CDR3 length: 14 residues. Trimming removed 0 bases at V and 3 bases at J, with 10 bases between. The germline gives CDR1 GTSNPN, CDR2 SVGIG (reference sequence). The CDR3 reads CAWSVPATTDTQYF. In DNA form, the CDR3 reads TGTGCCTGGAGTGTACCGGCCACTACAGATACGCAGTATTTT. The whole variable domain, filled in from reference TRBV30 and TRBJ2-3, reads SQTIHQWPATLVQPVGSPLSLECTVEGTSNPNLYWYRQAAGRGLQLLFYSVGIGQISSEVPQNLSASRPQDRQFILSSKKLLLSDSGFYLCAWSVPATTDTQYFGPGTRLTVL.